A single sample is the source of the 21 T cell receptor beta chains below, sequenced in a study of T cells after yellow fever vaccination. TCRdb reanalysed the 5' RACE reads using MiXCR and keeps one entry per CDR3 protein. Of about 340,000 distinct CDR3 sequences listed, 3% to 4.5% were seen once; the top ten hold roughly a quarter. The input for sequencing was PBMCs, taken 5 days after the yellow fever booster vaccination. The receptors were gathered from a man aged 18 to 35 who received the YFV17D yellow fever vaccine.

This clonotype was seen only a few times. This chain uses TRBV2 with TRBJ1-5; maybe TRBD1 (6 bases). Trimming cost V 6 bases and J 0 bases, with 12 bases left between them. This CDR3 comprises 15 residues. The germline V gene encodes CDR1 SNHLY and CDR2 FYNNEI. CDR3 amino acids: CASRRTEYSNQPQHF. CDR3 DNA sequence: TGTGCCAGCAGGAGGACAGAATATAGCAATCAGCCCCAGCATTTT.

V and J are TRBV27 and TRBJ2-1; 8 bases map to TRBD1. J gave up 9 bases and V 4 bases, and 5 bases lay outside the gene matches. CDR1 MNHEY and CDR2 SMNVEV come from the germline V gene (reference sequence). The CDR3 contains 13 residues. The chain's CDR3 is CASSWTGLGEQFF. The CDR3 DNA follows: TGTGCCAGCAGTTGGACAGGGTTGGGTGAGCAGTTCTTC.

The sample holds a few counts of this clonotype. The genes are TRBV5-1 and TRBJ1-1; D remains ambiguous. Trimming shortened V by 3 bases and J by 6 bases, and 15 bases separated the two germline ends. This CDR3 contains 14 residues. The germline gives CDR1 SGHRS, CDR2 YFSETQ. CDR3 in amino acids: CASSSFSAVAEAFF. The DNA of the CDR3 is TGCGCCAGCAGCTCCTTCTCGGCGGTTGCTGAAGCTTTCTTT.

Ten or more counts support this clonotype. The chain links TRBV9 to TRBJ2-7; D possibly corresponds to TRBD2 (5 bases). The V end was cut by 0 bases, the J end by 2 bases, with 6 bases between. The CDR3 has 13 amino acids. From germline, CDR1 is SGDLS and CDR2 YYNGEE. DNA of the CDR3: TGTGCCAGCAGCGTAGGTAGCGCCTACGAGCAGTACTTC. This gives the protein CASSVGSAYEQYF.

This clonotype turned up a few times. The gene calls are TRBV5-1 and TRBJ1-1; D not certain. In germline, CDR1 is SGHRS, CDR2 YFSETQ. The V end lost 4 bases, the J end lost 1 base, and 8 bases lay between the germline ends. This CDR3 contains 13 residues. The CDR3 sequence: CASSGGSNTEAFF. As DNA, the CDR3 is TGCGCCAGCAGCGGCGGTTCGAACACTGAAGCTTTCTTT.

This clonotype was seen a handful of times. The rearrangement joins TRBV4-3 to TRBJ2-3; TRBD1 matches 11 bases. V lost 1 base, J lost 6 bases, and 9 bases stayed unmatched. Germline assignment: CDR1 LGHNA and CDR2 YSLEER. The CDR3 sequence is 17 residues long. For the CDR3, the DNA is TGCGCCAGCAGCCAAGCCCTCCGGGACAGGGGGTTGGATACGCAGTATTTT. Translation: CASSQALRDRGLDTQYF.

This clonotype was seen at least ten times. The genes are TRBV12-3 or TRBV12-4 and TRBJ1-2; no clear D gene. Trimming removed 6 bases from V and 4 bases from J, with 9 bases in between. The CDR3 extends over 12 amino acids. The CDR3 sequence: CASSGGSYGYTF. CDR3 in DNA: TGTGCCAGCAGCGGAGGATCCTATGGCTACACCTTC.

This clonotype has more than one count but fewer than ten. The rearrangement uses TRBV7-2 and TRBJ2-2, with D maybe TRBD2 (6 bases). Germline values: CDR1 SGHTA, CDR2 FQGNSA. V lost 5 bases to trimming and J lost 7 bases, with 17 bases between them. The length of the CDR3 is 15 residues. The CDR3 region has the DNA TGTGCCAGCAGCGACGGGACTGCGGGGATCGGGGAGCTGTTTTTT. This codes for CASSDGTAGIGELFF. Drawing the rest from reference TRBV7-2 and TRBJ2-2, the complete variable domain is GAGVSQSPSNKVTEKGKDVELRCDPISGHTALYWYRQSLGQGLEFLIYFQGNSAPDKSGLPSDRFSAERTGGSVSTLTIQRTQQEDSAVYLCASSDGTAGIGELFFGEGSRLTVL.

The chain has TRBV20-1 and TRBJ2-2, with TRBD2 matching over 14 bases. Trimming took 1 base from V and 5 from J; bases not matched to a gene: 6. The CDR3 runs to 17 residues. Looked up from germline, CDR1 is DFQATT and CDR2 is SNEGSKA (reference sequence). The CDR3 sequence: CSARAGTSGGWTGELFF. CDR3 bases: TGCAGTGCTAGAGCCGGGACTAGCGGGGGTTGGACCGGGGAGCTGTTTTTT.

The V and J genes are TRBV7-2 and TRBJ2-3, with 11 bases lining up with TRBD2. The germline V gene encodes CDR1 SGHTA and CDR2 FQGNSA. The CDR3 runs 15 residues. The trim removed 5 bases at V and 0 bases at J, leaving 1 base unmatched. CDR3 region: CASSRLAGSTDTQYF. The CDR3, as DNA: TGTGCCAGCAGCCGACTAGCGGGGAGCACAGATACGCAGTATTTT.

This clonotype was seen a handful of times. The chain uses TRBV4-2 and TRBJ1-1; the D gene is possibly TRBD1 (6 bases). The CDR3 loop spans 15 amino acids. The germline gives CDR1 LGHNA, CDR2 YNFKEQ. The V and J ends lost 1 base and 6 bases respectively, with 15 bases between them. The CDR3 loop reads CASSQVGGVDSEAFF. DNA of the CDR3: TGTGCCAGCAGCCAAGTTGGGGGCGTAGACTCTGAAGCTTTCTTT.

This clonotype was observed a few times. J is TRBJ1-2 and V is TRBV4-3, with D tentatively TRBD1 (6 bases). Trimming left V 5 bases short and J 2 bases short, with 15 bases between. Germline CDR1 is LGHNA and CDR2 is YSLEER. The CDR3 has 15 residues. CDR3 residues: CASSEQGTLNYGYTF. The CDR3 coding sequence is TGCGCCAGCAGCGAACAGGGAACCCTCAACTATGGCTACACCTTC.

Only a few counts were recorded for this clonotype. In nucleotides, the CDR3 is TGTGCCAGCAGTAGACCGGGACTAGGGACCTACGAGCAGTACTTC. Protein sequence: CASSRPGLGTYEQYF. This rearrangement joins TRBV6-2 or TRBV6-3 to TRBJ2-7; 8 bases map to TRBD2. Germline values: CDR1 MNHEY, CDR2 SVGEGT. Trimming removed 5 bases from V and 2 bases from J; junction bases left unmatched: 8. The CDR3 contains 15 residues.

In its sample, this clonotype was seen many times. This chain links TRBV28 with TRBJ2-1; either TRBD1 or TRBD2 may supply D (5 bases each). V shed 5 bases and J shed 11 bases, with 13 bases lying between them. This CDR3 is built from 12 residues. CDR1 and CDR2 from the germline V gene are MDHEN and SYDVKM. Here the CDR3 reads CASSLPGTQQFF. The CDR3 DNA is TGTGCCAGCAGTCTCCCCGGGACGCAGCAGTTCTTC.

The sample holds many counts of this clonotype. The CDR3 is CASSRLGGAWETQYF. CDR3 nucleotides: TGTGCCAGCAGCCGCCTCGGGGGGGCCTGGGAGACCCAGTACTTC. The chain uses TRBV7-6 and TRBJ2-5; the match to TRBD2 covers 8 bases. The CDR3 covers 15 residues. Germline V gene data show CDR1 as SGHVS and CDR2 as FNYEAQ. Germline trimming cut 5 bases from V and 5 bases from J; bases unmatched to any gene: 10.

This clonotype has more than one count but fewer than ten. The genes are TRBV6-5 and TRBJ1-1; D gene unclear. This CDR3 is 15 amino acids long. V dropped 4 bases and J dropped 0 bases, with 12 bases sitting between them. Germline assignment: CDR1 MNHEY and CDR2 SVGAGI. For the CDR3, the DNA is TGTGCCAGCAGTTTAACGGGAGGACTGAACACTGAAGCTTTCTTT. It encodes CASSLTGGLNTEAFF.

The table lists this clonotype with many counts. The gene calls are TRBV29-1 and TRBJ2-7; possible D gene TRBD1, 7 bases. The CDR3 totals 14 residues. Germline V gene sequence: CDR1 SQVTM, CDR2 ANQGSEA. The CDR3 here is CSYGGGSLSYEQYV. CDR3 bases: TGCAGTTACGGAGGGGGCTCCCTCTCCTACGAGCAGTACGTC.

The table lists this clonotype with many counts. The chain couples TRBV7-2 to TRBJ1-2; 8 bases are a match to TRBD1. This CDR3 is 16 amino acids long. Germline V gene lookup returns CDR1 SGHTA and CDR2 FQGNSA. V lost 3 bases, J lost 5 bases, and 11 bases stayed unmatched. The CDR3 DNA is TGTGCCAGCAGCTTTCACCCTGGGACAGGAACATATGGCTACACCTTC. This gives the protein CASSFHPGTGTYGYTF.

The table lists this clonotype with many counts. V gene TRBV5-6 combines with J gene TRBJ2-3, with D unresolved. Germline CDR1 SGHDT, CDR2 YYEEEE. The CDR3 extends over 18 amino acids. With 0 bases removed from V and 4 bases from J, the gap between germline ends came to 21 bases. CDR3 sequence reads: CASSLVRQMVGVADTQYF. The CDR3, as DNA: TGTGCCAGCAGCTTGGTGCGCCAGATGGTTGGTGTGGCAGATACGCAGTATTTT.

This clonotype was seen a few times. The chain has TRBV29-1 and TRBJ2-5, with 12 bases identical to TRBD2. The CDR3 is 16 residues long. Germline CDR1 and CDR2: SQVTM and ANQGSEA. V lost 5 bases, J lost 0 bases, and 7 bases stayed unmatched. Written as DNA, the CDR3 is TGCAGCGTTTCTGGACTAGCGGGGCGGTACCAAGAGACCCAGTACTTC. Its protein product is CSVSGLAGRYQETQYF.

The V and J genes are TRBV5-5 and TRBJ2-5; 9 positions agree with TRBD1. V lost 2 bases, J lost 4 bases, and 12 bases stayed unmatched. The CDR3 sequence is 17 residues long. The germline gives CDR1 SGHKS, CDR2 YYEKEE (reference sequence). As DNA, the CDR3 is TGTGCCAGCAGCTTCGACAGGGGGACAATTAGGGGAGAGACCCAGTACTTC. Translated: CASSFDRGTIRGETQYF. Drawing the rest from reference TRBV5-5 and TRBJ2-5, the complete variable domain is DAGVTQSPTHLIKTRGQQVTLRCSPISGHKSVSWYQQVLGQGPQFIFQYYEKEERGRGNFPDRFSARQFPNYSSELNVNALLLGDSALYLCASSFDRGTIRGETQYFGPGTRLLVL.